This passage covers 14 T cell receptor beta chains from one sample sequenced in a study of T-cell memory formation after mild COVID-19. TCRdb re-analysed the 5' RACE reads in MiXCR, keeping a single row per CDR3 protein. The sample shows some 450,000 distinct CDR3 sequences, under 20% of them seen only once. Sequenced material: PBMCs or a T cell subset sorted from them (not recorded which). The receptors stem from a man younger than 30 who had mild COVID-19 (a few samples of this study predate the infection). Cell type and time point are not known.

A few counts support this clonotype. The chain's CDR3 is CASSSQGGEAFF. The CDR3, as DNA: TGTGCCAGCAGCTCTCAGGGAGGAGAGGCTTTCTTT. The V call is TRBV7-3, the J call TRBJ1-1; possibly TRBD1 for D (5 bases). The CDR3 length is 12 residues. Germline assignment: CDR1 SGHTA and CDR2 FQGTGA. Between the trimmed V and J ends, which lost 4 bases and 11 bases, there was a span of 14 bases. Full variable domain (outside the CDR3, taken from reference TRBV7-3 and TRBJ1-1): GAGVSQTPSNKVTEKGKYVELRCDPISGHTALYWYRQSLGQGPEFLIYFQGTGAADDSGLPNDRFFAVRPEGSVSTLKIQRTERGDSAVYLCASSSQGGEAFFGQGTRLTVV.

The chain combines TRBV3-1 with TRBJ1-2; no reliable D call. The V and J ends lost 0 bases and 7 bases respectively, with 12 bases between them. The CDR3 length is 14 residues. Germline loops: CDR1 LGHDT, CDR2 YNNKEL (reference sequence). As DNA, the CDR3 is TGTGCCAGCAGCCAAGATTGGTTCGCCGGTGGCTACACCTTC. It is translated as CASSQDWFAGGYTF.

This chain links TRBV7-9 with TRBJ2-7, with D tentatively TRBD1 or TRBD2 (6 bases each). The germline V gene encodes CDR1 SEHNR and CDR2 FQNEAQ (reference sequence). The CDR3 sequence is 13 residues long. The V end lost 0 bases, the J end lost 7 bases, and 10 bases lay between the germline ends. The DNA for the CDR3 is TGTGCCAGCAGCTTAGCGGGGGGCTGGGAGCAGTACGTC. This encodes CASSLAGGWEQYV.

This clonotype was seen a few times. This chain joins TRBV2 and TRBJ1-5; no clear D gene. This CDR3 contains 12 residues. Trimming removed 8 bases at V and 5 bases at J, with 10 bases between. CDR1 SNHLY and CDR2 FYNNEI come from the germline V gene. The CDR3 DNA reads as TGTGCCAGCTGGGATATGGATCAGCCCCAGCATTTT. Protein sequence: CASWDMDQPQHF.

This clonotype has only a few counts. V and J are TRBV7-3 and TRBJ2-3; the D gene is possibly TRBD2 (5 bases). Germline V gene sequence: CDR1 SGHTA, CDR2 FQGTGA. This CDR3 spans 16 amino acids. Between the trimmed V and J ends, which lost 0 bases and 6 bases, there was a span of 16 bases. The CDR3 bases are TGTGCCAGCAGCTTAACGTGGGCTGCCGGGGATGATACGCAGTATTTT. Its translation: CASSLTWAAGDDTQYF.

The chain carries TRBV7-2 and TRBJ1-5, with a weak D call TRBD1 (6 bases). CDR1 and CDR2 from the germline V gene are SGHTA and FQGNSA. The ends were cut back, 5 bases at V and 4 bases at J, with 12 bases in the middle. The CDR3 totals 14 residues. The chain's CDR3 is CASSALGGNQPQHF. The CDR3 DNA reads as TGTGCCAGCAGCGCCTTAGGGGGGAATCAGCCCCAGCATTTT. The full variable domain, its missing parts supplied by reference TRBV7-2 and TRBJ1-5, is GAGVSQSPSNKVTEKGKDVELRCDPISGHTALYWYRQSLGQGLEFLIYFQGNSAPDKSGLPSDRFSAERTGGSVSTLTIQRTQQEDSAVYLCASSALGGNQPQHFGDGTRLSIL.

The rearrangement joins TRBV7-9 to TRBJ2-2; D is unresolved. V lost 4 bases to trimming and J lost 6 bases, with 9 bases between them. Germline V lookup: CDR1 SEHNR, CDR2 FQNEAQ (reference sequence). This CDR3 is built from 13 residues. CDR3 loop: CASSWRQPGELFF. CDR3 nucleotides: TGTGCCAGCAGCTGGAGACAACCCGGGGAGCTGTTTTTT.

The sample holds a few counts of this clonotype. The chain employs TRBV7-9 and TRBJ1-4; TRBD1 aligns across 8 bases. Trimming cost V 6 bases and J 2 bases; bases outside gene matches: 5. CDR3 length: 15 amino acids. Germline assignment: CDR1 SEHNR and CDR2 FQNEAQ (reference sequence). The DNA for the CDR3 is TGTGCCAGCAGTACGTCAGGGGGCACTAATGAAAAACTGTTTTTT. Translated: CASSTSGGTNEKLFF.

This clonotype came up a few times. The V and J genes are TRBV12-3 or TRBV12-4 and TRBJ2-5; 10 bases are a match to TRBD2. Trimming cost V 4 bases and J 0 bases; bases outside gene matches: 8. The CDR3 has 17 residues. CDR3 in DNA: TGTGCCAGCAGTTCGGTCAGCGGGGGGGCCGACCAAGAGACCCAGTACTTC. Translating it yields CASSSVSGGADQETQYF.

With respect to this clonotype: The germline gene is not matched at one end of the junction; a read error may be the cause. Written as DNA, the CDR3 is TGTGCCAGCAGTTACGGCGGGGCAGGTAATGAGCAGTTATTC. It specifies CASSYGGAGNEQLF. V is TRBV6-5 and J is TRBJ2-1, with a tentative D call TRBD2 (6 bases). CDR1 and CDR2 (germline): MNHEY, SVGAGI. The CDR3 has 14 amino acids.

This clonotype has at least ten counts. The chain uses TRBV2 and TRBJ2-5; TRBD2 matches at 9 bases. This CDR3 has 15 residues. The germline gives CDR1 SNHLY, CDR2 FYNNEI. V trimming: 2 bases; J trimming: 7 bases; junction bases outside the gene matches: 8. The CDR3 loop is CASSERLAGSTTQYF. The CDR3 nucleotides read TGTGCCAGCAGTGAAAGGCTAGCGGGGTCGACGACCCAGTACTTC.

Only a few counts were recorded for this clonotype. This rearrangement joins TRBV5-6 to TRBJ2-4; D call uncertain. The CDR3 loop spans 15 amino acids. Germline-derived CDR1 and CDR2 are SGHDT and YYEEEE. Trimming removed 4 bases at V and 0 bases at J, with 11 bases between. CDR3 sequence: CASSNDRIAKNIQYF. The CDR3 bases are TGTGCCAGCAGCAACGACCGGATAGCCAAAAACATTCAGTACTTC. The entire variable domain, with the rest obtained from reference TRBV5-6 and TRBJ2-4, is as follows: DAGVTQSPTHLIKTRGQQVTLRCSPKSGHDTVSWYQQALGQGPQFIFQYYEEEERQRGNFPDRFSGHQFPNYSSELNVNALLLGDSALYLCASSNDRIAKNIQYFGAGTRLSVL.

The V gene is TRBV10-3, the J gene TRBJ2-4, with TRBD1 matching over 8 bases. With 4 bases clipped from V and 5 bases from J, the junction kept 4 bases outside the gene matches. This CDR3 has 14 amino acids. Germline assignment: CDR1 ENHRY and CDR2 SYGVKD. The CDR3: CAISAGGSENIQYF. The CDR3 DNA follows: TGTGCCATCAGTGCAGGGGGCTCAGAAAACATTCAGTACTTC.

This chain connects TRBV25-1 to TRBJ2-3, with D perhaps matching TRBD2 (6 bases). This CDR3 spans 16 amino acids. CDR1 and CDR2 from the germline V gene are MGHDK and SYGVNS. Trimming shortened V by 6 bases and J by 0 bases, and 16 bases separated the two germline ends. In nucleotides, the CDR3 is TGTGCCAGCAGCGGGGTCCGGGACTCCAGCACAGATACGCAGTATTTT. Protein sequence: CASSGVRDSSTDTQYF. The variable domain in full, with the rest retrieved from reference TRBV25-1 and TRBJ2-3, is EADIYQTPRYLVIGTGKKITLECSQTMGHDKMYWYQQDPGMELHLIHYSYGVNSTEKGDLSSESTVSRIRTEHFPLTLESARPSHTSQYLCASSGVRDSSTDTQYFGPGTRLTVL.